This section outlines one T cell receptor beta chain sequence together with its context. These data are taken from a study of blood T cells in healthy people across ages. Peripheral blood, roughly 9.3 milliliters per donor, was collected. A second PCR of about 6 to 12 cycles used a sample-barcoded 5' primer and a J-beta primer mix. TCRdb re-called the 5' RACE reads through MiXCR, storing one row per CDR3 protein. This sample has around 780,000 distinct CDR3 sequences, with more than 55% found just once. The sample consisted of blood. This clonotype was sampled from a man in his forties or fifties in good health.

CDR3 sequence reads: CASSQQVNTEAFF. The CDR3 DNA is TGTGCCAGCAGCCAACAGGTGAACACTGAAGCTTTCTTT. The chain links TRBV3-1 to TRBJ1-1; no reliable D call. This CDR3 has 13 residues. V was trimmed by 2 bases and J by 0 bases, leaving 4 bases between them. Germline lookup yields CDR1 LGHDT and CDR2 YNNKEL (reference sequence).